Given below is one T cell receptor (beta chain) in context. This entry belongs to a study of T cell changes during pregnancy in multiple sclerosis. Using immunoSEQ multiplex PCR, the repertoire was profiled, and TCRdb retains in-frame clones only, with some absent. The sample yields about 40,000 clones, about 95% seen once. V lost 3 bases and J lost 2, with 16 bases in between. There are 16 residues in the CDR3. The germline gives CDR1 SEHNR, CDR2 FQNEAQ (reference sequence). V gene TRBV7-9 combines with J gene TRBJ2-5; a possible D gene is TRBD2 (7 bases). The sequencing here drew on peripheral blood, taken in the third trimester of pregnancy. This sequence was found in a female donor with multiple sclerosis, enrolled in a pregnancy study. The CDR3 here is CASSFAGGAGQETQYF. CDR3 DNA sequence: TGTGCCAGCAGCTTCGCTGGGGGGGCGGGTCAAGAGACCCAGTACTTC.